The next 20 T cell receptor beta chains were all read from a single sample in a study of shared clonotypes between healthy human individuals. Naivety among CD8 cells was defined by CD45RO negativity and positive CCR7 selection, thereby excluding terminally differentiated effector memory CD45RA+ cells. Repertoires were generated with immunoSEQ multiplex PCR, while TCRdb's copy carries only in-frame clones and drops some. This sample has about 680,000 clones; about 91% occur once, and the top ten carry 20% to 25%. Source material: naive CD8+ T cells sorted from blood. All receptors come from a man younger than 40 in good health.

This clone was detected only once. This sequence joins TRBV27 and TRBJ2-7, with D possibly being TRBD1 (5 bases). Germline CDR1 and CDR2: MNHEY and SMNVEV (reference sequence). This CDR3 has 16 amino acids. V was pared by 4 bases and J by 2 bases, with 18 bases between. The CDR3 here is CASSWSRGLATYEQYF. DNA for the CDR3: TGTGCCAGCAGTTGGTCTAGGGGTTTGGCTACCTACGAGCAGTACTTC.

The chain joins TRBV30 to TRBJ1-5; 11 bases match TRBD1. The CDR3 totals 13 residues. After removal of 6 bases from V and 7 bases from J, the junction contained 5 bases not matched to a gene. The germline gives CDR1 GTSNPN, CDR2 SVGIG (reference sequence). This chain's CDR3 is CACGQGAGQPQHF. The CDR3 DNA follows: TGTGCCTGCGGACAGGGGGCAGGGCAGCCCCAGCATTTT. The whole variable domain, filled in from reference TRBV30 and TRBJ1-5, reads SQTIHQWPATLVQPVGSPLSLECTVEGTSNPNLYWYRQAAGRGLQLLFYSVGIGQISSEVPQNLSASRPQDRQFILSSKKLLLSDSGFYLCACGQGAGQPQHFGDGTRLSIL.

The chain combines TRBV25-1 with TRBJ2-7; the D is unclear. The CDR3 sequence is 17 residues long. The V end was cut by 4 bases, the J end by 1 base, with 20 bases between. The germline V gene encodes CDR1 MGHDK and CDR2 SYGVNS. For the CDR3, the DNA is TGTGCCAGCAGTGGGACGATGTTTAGACCTGGATCCTACGAGCAGTACTTC. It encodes CASSGTMFRPGSYEQYF.

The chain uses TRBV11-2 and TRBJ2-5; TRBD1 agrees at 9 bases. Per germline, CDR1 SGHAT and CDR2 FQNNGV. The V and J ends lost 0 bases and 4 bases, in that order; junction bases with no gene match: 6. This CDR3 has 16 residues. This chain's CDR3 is CASSLEGQGYSETQYF. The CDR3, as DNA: TGTGCCAGCAGCTTAGAGGGACAGGGATATTCAGAGACCCAGTACTTC.

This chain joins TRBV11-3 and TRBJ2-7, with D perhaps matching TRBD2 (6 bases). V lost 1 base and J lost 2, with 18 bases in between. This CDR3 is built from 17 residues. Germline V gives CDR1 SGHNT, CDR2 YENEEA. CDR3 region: CASSLGGLATTPYEQYF. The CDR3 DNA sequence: TGTGCCAGCAGCTTAGGCGGGCTAGCGACTACTCCCTACGAGCAGTACTTC.

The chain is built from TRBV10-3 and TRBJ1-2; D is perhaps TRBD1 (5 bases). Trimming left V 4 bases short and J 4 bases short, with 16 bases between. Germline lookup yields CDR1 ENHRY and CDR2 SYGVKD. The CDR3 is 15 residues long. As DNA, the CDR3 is TGTGCCATCAGTGGGGACCTTAAAATAGGCTATGGCTACACCTTC. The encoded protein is CAISGDLKIGYGYTF.

The CDR3 region has the DNA TGTGCCAGCAGTTTAATGGCGGGAGACGGGTACGAGCAGTACTTC. Encoded protein: CASSLMAGDGYEQYF. This sequence joins TRBV27 and TRBJ2-7; 7 bases line up with TRBD2. From germline, CDR1 is MNHEY and CDR2 SMNVEV (reference sequence). Trimming cost V 2 bases and J 4 bases; bases outside gene matches: 8. The CDR3 covers 15 residues.

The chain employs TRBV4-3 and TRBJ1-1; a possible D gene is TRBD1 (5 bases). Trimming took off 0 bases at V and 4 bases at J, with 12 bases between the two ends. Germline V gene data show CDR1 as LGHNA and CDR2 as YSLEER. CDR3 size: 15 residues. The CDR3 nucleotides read TGCGCCAGCAGCCAAGATATGGGGGTGGTCACTGAAGCTTTCTTT. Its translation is CASSQDMGVVTEAFF.

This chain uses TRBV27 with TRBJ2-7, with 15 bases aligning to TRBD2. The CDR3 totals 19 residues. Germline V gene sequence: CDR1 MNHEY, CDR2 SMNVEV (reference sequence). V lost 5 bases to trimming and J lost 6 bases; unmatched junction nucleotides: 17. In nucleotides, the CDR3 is TGTGCCAGCAGTCCGAGGACTAGCGGGAGGGTCGAGTCCGTTCTCGAGCAGTACTTC. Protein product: CASSPRTSGRVESVLEQYF.

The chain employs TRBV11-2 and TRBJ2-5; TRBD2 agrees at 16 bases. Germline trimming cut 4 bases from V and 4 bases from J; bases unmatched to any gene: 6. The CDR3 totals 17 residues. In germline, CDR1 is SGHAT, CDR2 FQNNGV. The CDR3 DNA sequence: TGTGCCAGCAGCTCGGGACTAGCGGGAGGGCCGGTAGAGACCCAGTACTTC. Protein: CASSSGLAGGPVETQYF. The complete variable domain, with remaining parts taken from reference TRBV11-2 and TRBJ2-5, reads EAGVAQSPRYKIIEKRQSVAFWCNPISGHATLYWYQQILGQGPKLLIQFQNNGVVDDSQLPKDRFSAERLKGVDSTLKIQPAKLEDSAVYLCASSSGLAGGPVETQYFGPGTRLLVL.

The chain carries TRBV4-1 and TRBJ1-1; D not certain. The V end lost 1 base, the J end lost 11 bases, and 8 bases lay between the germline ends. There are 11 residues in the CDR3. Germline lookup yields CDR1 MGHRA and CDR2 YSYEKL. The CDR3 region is CASSQGRMAFF. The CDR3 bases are TGCGCCAGCAGCCAAGGACGAATGGCTTTCTTT.

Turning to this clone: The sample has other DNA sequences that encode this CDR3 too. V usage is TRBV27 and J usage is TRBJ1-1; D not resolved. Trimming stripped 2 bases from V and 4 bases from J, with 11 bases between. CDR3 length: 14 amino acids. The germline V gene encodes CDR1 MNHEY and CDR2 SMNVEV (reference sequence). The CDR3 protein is CASSLGGVGTEAFF. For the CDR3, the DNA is TGTGCCAGCAGTTTAGGTGGTGTCGGCACTGAAGCTTTCTTT.

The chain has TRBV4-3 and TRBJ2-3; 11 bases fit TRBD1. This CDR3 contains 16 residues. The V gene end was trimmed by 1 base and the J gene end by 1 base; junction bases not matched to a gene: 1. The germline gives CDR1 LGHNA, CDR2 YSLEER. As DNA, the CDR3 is TGCGCCAGCAGCCAAGGGACAGGGGGCGGCACAGATACGCAGTATTTT. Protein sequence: CASSQGTGGGTDTQYF.

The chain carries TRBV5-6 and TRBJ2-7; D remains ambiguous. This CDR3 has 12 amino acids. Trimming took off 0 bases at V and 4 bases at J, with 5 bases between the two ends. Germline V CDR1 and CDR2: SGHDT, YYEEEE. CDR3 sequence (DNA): TGTGCCAGCAGCTTGGAAGAGTACGAGCAGTACTTC. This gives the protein CASSLEEYEQYF.

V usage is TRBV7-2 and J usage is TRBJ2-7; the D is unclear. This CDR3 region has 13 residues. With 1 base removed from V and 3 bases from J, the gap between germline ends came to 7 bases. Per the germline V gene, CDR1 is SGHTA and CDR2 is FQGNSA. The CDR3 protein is CASSLEPDYEQYF. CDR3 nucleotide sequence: TGTGCCAGCAGCTTAGAACCAGACTACGAGCAGTACTTC.

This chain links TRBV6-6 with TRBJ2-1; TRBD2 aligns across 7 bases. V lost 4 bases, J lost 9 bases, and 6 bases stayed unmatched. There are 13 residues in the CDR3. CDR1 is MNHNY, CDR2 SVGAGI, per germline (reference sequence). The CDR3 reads CASSFSGEGEQFF. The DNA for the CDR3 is TGTGCCAGCAGTTTCTCGGGGGAGGGTGAGCAGTTCTTC.

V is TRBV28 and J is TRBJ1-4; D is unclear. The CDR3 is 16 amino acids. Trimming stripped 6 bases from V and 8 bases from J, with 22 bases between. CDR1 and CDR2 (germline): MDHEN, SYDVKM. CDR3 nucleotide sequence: TGTGCCAGCAGATTTTCGTGGCCCTCGGAAGGGGAAAAACTGTTTTTT. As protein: CASRFSWPSEGEKLFF. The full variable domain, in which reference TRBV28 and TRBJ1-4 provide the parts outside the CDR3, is DVKVTQSSRYLVKRTGEKVFLECVQDMDHENMFWYRQDPGLGLRLIYFSYDVKMKEKGDIPEGYSVSREKKERFSLILESASTNQTSMYLCASRFSWPSEGEKLFFGSGTQLSVL.

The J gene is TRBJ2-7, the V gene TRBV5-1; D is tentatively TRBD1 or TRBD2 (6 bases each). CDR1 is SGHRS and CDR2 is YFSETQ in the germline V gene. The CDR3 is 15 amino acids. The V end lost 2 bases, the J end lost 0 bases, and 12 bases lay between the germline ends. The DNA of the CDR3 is TGCGCCAGCAGCTTCCGGGGGCCACCCTCCTACGAGCAGTACTTC. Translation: CASSFRGPPSYEQYF.

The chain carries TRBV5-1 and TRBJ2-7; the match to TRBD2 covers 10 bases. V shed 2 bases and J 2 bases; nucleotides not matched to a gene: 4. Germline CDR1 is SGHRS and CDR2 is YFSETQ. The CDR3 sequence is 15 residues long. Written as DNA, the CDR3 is TGCGCCAGCAGCTTAGGGACTAGCGACACCTACGAGCAGTACTTC. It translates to CASSLGTSDTYEQYF.

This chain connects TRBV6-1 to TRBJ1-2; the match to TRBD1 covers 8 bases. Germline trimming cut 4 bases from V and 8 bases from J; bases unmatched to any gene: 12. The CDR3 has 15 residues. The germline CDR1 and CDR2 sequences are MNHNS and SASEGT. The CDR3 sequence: CASSAKLTGAGGYTF. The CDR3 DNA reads TGTGCCAGCAGTGCAAAATTGACAGGGGCAGGAGGCTACACCTTC.